Listed here are 7 T cell receptor beta chains from one sample, sequenced in a study of regulatory T cells in long-lasting Graves disease. The time point is: persistent/refractory GD, antithyroid drugs over 5 years with positive TRAb. After RNA was extracted from PBMCs, the TCR library was made from it. Combining iRepertoire HTBI primers with Arm-PCR of CDR3 regions, the authors built TCR beta libraries. TCRdb redid the calling of the multiplex PCR reads with MiXCR, one entry per CDR3 protein. This table holds around 450,000 distinct CDR3 sequences, around a fifth found once. The sequencing here drew on peripheral blood mononuclear cells (PBMCs), taken when the disease was refractory, from a patient treated with antithyroid drugs. Every receptor here comes from a female donor with Graves disease.

The rearrangement uses TRBV11-1 and TRBJ2-2, with 8 nucleotides matching TRBD2. Trimming cost V 3 bases and J 0 bases; bases outside gene matches: 15. The germline V gene encodes CDR1 SGHAT and CDR2 FQDESV (reference sequence). The length of the CDR3 is 20 residues. In DNA form, the CDR3 reads TGTGCCAGCAGCTTGGCCGGGGGGACTAGACGAATACCGAACACCGGGGAGCTGTTTTTT. This gives the protein CASSLAGGTRRIPNTGELFF.

This clonotype was detected many times. The chain uses TRBV6-5 and TRBJ1-5, with TRBD1 as a possible D gene (5 bases). Looked up from germline, CDR1 is MNHEY and CDR2 is SVGAGI. Trimming shortened V by 2 bases and J by 5 bases, and 13 bases separated the two germline ends. The CDR3 loop spans 15 amino acids. In nucleotides, the CDR3 is TGTGCCAGCAGTTACGTGGGAGGAGGGGATCAGCCCCAGCATTTT. Its protein is CASSYVGGGDQPQHF.

This clonotype showed up many times. The CDR3 loop reads CASSQSTGYQETQYF. Here the CDR3 DNA reads TGTGCCAGCAGCCAATCGACAGGGTACCAAGAGACCCAGTACTTC. The V call is TRBV11-2, the J call TRBJ2-5; TRBD1 matches at 7 bases. The CDR3 covers 15 residues. After removal of 5 bases from V and 0 bases from J, the junction contained 6 bases not matched to a gene. Germline CDR1 SGHAT, CDR2 FQNNGV.

This clonotype occurred a few times. Since a much larger clone is just one base distant, this may be a read error. V is TRBV28 and J is TRBJ1-6; D uncertain. The CDR3 is made up of 13 amino acids. Germline CDR1 MDHEN, CDR2 SYDVKM. DNA of the CDR3: TGTGCCAGCTCCTCCGTCCCGGGTTCACCCCCCCACTTT. Translating gives CASSSVPGSPPHF.

This clonotype was counted once. The chain uses TRBV3-1 and TRBJ2-2; 8 bases agree with TRBD1. CDR1 LGHDT and CDR2 YNNKEL come from the germline V gene (reference sequence). The length of the CDR3 is 14 residues. V was pared by 10 bases and J by 1 base, with 5 bases of the junction left unmatched. For the CDR3, the DNA is TGTGCCACCACAGACAGGGGGAACACCGGGGAGCTGTTTTTT. Amino acid sequence: CATTDRGNTGELFF.

This chain joins TRBV6-5 and TRBJ1-5; 7 bases fit TRBD1. The CDR3 sequence is 17 residues long. J was trimmed by 6 bases and V by 0 bases; bases with no gene match: 11. Per germline, CDR1 MNHEY and CDR2 SVGAGI. This CDR3 is CASSYSYRGGPGQPQHF. CDR3 nucleotide sequence: TGTGCCAGCAGTTACTCTTATCGAGGGGGCCCCGGTCAGCCCCAGCATTTT.

The chain couples TRBV5-1 to TRBJ2-7; possibly TRBD1 for D (6 bases). V was pared by 1 base and J by 0 bases, with 14 bases between. This CDR3 comprises 16 residues. Germline CDR1 and CDR2: SGHRS and YFSETQ. CDR3 coding DNA: TGCGCCAGCAGCTTGCGAGAGACAGGCCTCTCCTACGAGCAGTACTTC. It codes for CASSLRETGLSYEQYF.